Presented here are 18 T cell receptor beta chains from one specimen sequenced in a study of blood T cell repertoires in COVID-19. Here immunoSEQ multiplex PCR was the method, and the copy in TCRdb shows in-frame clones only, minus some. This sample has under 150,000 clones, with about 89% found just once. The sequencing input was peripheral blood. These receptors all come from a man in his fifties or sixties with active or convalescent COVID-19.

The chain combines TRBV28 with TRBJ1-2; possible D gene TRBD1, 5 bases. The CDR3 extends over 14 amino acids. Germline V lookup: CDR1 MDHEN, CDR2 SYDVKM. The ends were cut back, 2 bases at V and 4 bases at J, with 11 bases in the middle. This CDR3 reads CASSLDARAYGYTF. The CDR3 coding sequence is TGTGCCAGCAGTTTAGACGCCAGGGCCTATGGCTACACCTTC.

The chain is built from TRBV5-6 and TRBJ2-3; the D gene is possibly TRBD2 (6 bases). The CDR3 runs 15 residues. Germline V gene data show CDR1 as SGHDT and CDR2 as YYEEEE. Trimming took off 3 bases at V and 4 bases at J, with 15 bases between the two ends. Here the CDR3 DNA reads TGTGCCAGCAGCTCCCTGGGGGGTAGCGCAGATACGCAGTATTTT. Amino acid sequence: CASSSLGGSADTQYF.

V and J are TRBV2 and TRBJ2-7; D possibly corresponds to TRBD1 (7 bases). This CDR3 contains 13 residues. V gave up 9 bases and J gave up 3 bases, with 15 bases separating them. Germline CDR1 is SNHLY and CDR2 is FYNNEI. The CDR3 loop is CARPRDSLYEQYF. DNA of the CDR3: TGTGCCAGGCCGCGGGACAGCCTCTACGAGCAGTACTTC.

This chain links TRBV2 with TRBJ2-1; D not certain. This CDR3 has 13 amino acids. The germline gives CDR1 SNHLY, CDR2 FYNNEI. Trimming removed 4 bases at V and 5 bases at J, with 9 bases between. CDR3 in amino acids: CASSVVANNEQFF. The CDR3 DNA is TGTGCCAGCAGTGTGGTAGCCAACAATGAGCAGTTCTTC.

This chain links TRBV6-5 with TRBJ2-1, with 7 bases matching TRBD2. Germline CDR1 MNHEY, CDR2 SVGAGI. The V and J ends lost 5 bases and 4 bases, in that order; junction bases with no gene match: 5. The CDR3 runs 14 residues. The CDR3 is CASSIGGGYNEQFF. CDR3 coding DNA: TGTGCCAGCAGTATTGGGGGGGGTTACAATGAGCAGTTCTTC.

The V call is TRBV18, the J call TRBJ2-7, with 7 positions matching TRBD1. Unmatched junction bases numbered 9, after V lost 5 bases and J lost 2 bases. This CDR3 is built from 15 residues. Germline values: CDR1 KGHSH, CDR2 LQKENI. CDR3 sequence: CASSEEQGLPYEQYF. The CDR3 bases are TGTGCCAGCTCAGAGGAACAGGGGCTCCCCTACGAGCAGTACTTC.

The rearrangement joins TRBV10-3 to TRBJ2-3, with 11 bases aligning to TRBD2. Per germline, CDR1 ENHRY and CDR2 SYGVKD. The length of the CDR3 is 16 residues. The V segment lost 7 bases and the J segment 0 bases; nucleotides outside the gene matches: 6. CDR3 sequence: CAIKPGLAESTDTQYF. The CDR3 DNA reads TGTGCCATCAAACCGGGACTAGCGGAAAGCACAGATACGCAGTATTTT.

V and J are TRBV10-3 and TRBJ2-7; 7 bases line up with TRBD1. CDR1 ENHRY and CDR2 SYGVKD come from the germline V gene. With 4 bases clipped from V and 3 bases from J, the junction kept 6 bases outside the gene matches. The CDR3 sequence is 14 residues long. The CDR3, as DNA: TGTGCCATCAGTGGCCGGGACAGACTCTACGAGCAGTACTTC. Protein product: CAISGRDRLYEQYF.

CDR3 DNA sequence: TGTGCCAGCAGCCTTACAGGGGGCGGGCCCGGGGAGCTGTTTTTT. It yields the protein CASSLTGGGPGELFF. The chain carries TRBV7-8 and TRBJ2-2; TRBD1 aligns across 9 bases. The CDR3 is 15 amino acids. V shed 5 bases, J shed 6 bases, and the junction held 7 bases outside the gene matches. CDR1 is SGHVS and CDR2 is FQNEAQ in the germline V gene.

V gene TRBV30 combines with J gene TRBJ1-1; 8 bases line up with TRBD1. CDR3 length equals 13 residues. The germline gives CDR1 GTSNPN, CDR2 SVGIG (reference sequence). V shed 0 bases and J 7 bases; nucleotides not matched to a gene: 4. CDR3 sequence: CAWSVLDRGEAFF. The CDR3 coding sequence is TGTGCCTGGAGTGTACTCGACAGGGGTGAAGCTTTCTTT.

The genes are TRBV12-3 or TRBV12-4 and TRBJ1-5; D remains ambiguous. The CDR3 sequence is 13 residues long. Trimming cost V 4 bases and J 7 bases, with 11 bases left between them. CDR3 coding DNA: TGTGCCAGCAGTTCGCCGCCGGGGCAGCCCCAGCATTTT. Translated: CASSSPPGQPQHF.

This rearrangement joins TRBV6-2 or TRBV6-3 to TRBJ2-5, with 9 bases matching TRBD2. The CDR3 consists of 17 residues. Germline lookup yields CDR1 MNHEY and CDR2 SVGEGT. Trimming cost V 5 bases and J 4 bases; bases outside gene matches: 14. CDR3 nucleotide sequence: TGTGCCAGCAGTCTCGGATTAGCGGGAGCAGGCCGAGAGACCCAGTACTTC. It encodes CASSLGLAGAGRETQYF.

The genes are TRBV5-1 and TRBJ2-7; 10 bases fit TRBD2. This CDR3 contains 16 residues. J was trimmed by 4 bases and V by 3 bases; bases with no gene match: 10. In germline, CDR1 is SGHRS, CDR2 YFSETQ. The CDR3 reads CASSSLGLAEGYEQYF. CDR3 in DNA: TGCGCCAGCAGCTCACTCGGACTAGCGGAAGGTTACGAGCAGTACTTC.

In DNA, the CDR3 is TGTGCCATCAGGTGGGGCTCAACTAGCACAGATACGCAGTATTTT. This gives the protein CAIRWGSTSTDTQYF. V usage is TRBV10-3 and J usage is TRBJ2-3; a weak D match, TRBD1 (5 bases). The germline gives CDR1 ENHRY, CDR2 SYGVKD. The V end lost 6 bases, the J end lost 0 bases, and 13 bases lay between the germline ends. This CDR3 region has 15 residues.

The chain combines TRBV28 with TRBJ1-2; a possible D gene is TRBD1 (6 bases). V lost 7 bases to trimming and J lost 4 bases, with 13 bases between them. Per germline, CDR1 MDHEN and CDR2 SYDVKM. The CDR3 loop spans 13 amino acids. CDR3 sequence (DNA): TGTGCCAGCAAACCGCAGGGGATCTATGGCTACACCTTC. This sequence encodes CASKPQGIYGYTF.

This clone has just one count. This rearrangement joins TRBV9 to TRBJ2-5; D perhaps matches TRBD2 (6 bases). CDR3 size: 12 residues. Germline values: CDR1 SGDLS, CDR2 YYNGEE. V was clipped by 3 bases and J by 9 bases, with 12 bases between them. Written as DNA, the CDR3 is TGTGCCAGCAGCGCCCCCCCGGGGGCCCAGTACTTC. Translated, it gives CASSAPPGAQYF.

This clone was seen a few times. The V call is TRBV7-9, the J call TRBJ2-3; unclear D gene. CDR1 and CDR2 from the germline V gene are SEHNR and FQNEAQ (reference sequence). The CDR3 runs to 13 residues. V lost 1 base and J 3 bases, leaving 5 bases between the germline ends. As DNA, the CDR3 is TGTGCCAGCAGCTTAGGAGCTACAGATACGCAGTATTTT. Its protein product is CASSLGATDTQYF.

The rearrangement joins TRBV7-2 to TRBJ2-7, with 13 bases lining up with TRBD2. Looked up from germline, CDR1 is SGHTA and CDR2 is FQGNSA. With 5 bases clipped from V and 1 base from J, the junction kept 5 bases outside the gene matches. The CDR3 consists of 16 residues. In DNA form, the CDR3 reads TGTGCCAGCAGCACTCGGACTAGCGGGGGTTCCTACGAGCAGTACTTC. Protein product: CASSTRTSGGSYEQYF. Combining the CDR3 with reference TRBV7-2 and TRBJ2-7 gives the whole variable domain GAGVSQSPSNKVTEKGKDVELRCDPISGHTALYWYRQSLGQGLEFLIYFQGNSAPDKSGLPSDRFSAERTGGSVSTLTIQRTQQEDSAVYLCASSTRTSGGSYEQYFGPGTRLTVT.